This is a list of T cell receptor beta chains from one sample in a study of T cell repertoires in ileal Crohn's disease. Produced via immunoSEQ multiplex PCR; TCRdb's table is partial and in-frame only. This table holds about 2,500 clones, around 76% found once. What was sequenced was ileal tissue. These TCRs come from an adult with Crohn's disease. The CDR3 runs from the conserved cysteine through the conserved F or W. Fields, in order: J gene, clone size, V gene, D gene, CDR3 protein, CDR3 DNA. D genes are given only for firm matches. A row's size may be missing; if present it is once, few, many or a size class.

j_call: TRBJ1-5; clone_size: .; v_call: TRBV19; d_call: .; cdr3_aa: CASSIEAGVFNQPQHF; cdr3_nt: TGTGCCAGTAGTATTGAGGCAGGGGTCTTCAATCAGCCCCAGCATTTT
j_call: TRBJ1-5; clone_size: .; v_call: TRBV30; d_call: TRBD1; cdr3_aa: CALDRGQNQPQHF; cdr3_nt: TGTGCCTTGGACAGGGGTCAAAATCAGCCCCAGCATTTT
j_call: TRBJ2-5; clone_size: .; v_call: TRBV9; d_call: .; cdr3_aa: CASSADGGWETQYF; cdr3_nt: TGTGCCAGCAGCGCCGACGGCGGATGGGAGACCCAGTACTTC
j_call: TRBJ1-5; clone_size: .; v_call: TRBV19; d_call: .; cdr3_aa: CASSIGSGWGQPQHF; cdr3_nt: TGTGCCAGTAGTATAGGCTCAGGGTGGGGACAGCCCCAGCATTTT
j_call: TRBJ1-4; clone_size: .; v_call: TRBV11-2; d_call: .; cdr3_aa: CASSLDRGYKLFF; cdr3_nt: TGTGCCAGCAGCTTAGACAGGGGATACAAACTGTTTTTT
j_call: TRBJ1-5; clone_size: .; v_call: TRBV7-9; d_call: TRBD1; cdr3_aa: CASSAGQGTLEPQHF; cdr3_nt: TGTGCCAGCAGTGCCGGACAGGGGACGTTGGAGCCCCAGCATTTT
j_call: TRBJ1-4; clone_size: .; v_call: TRBV30; d_call: .; cdr3_aa: CAWSVWVQGYEKLFF; cdr3_nt: TGTGCCTGGAGTGTATGGGTCCAGGGCTATGAAAAACTGTTTTTT
j_call: TRBJ1-5; clone_size: .; v_call: TRBV28; d_call: TRBD1; cdr3_aa: CASSGDRGESNQPQHF; cdr3_nt: TGTGCCAGCAGCGGGGACAGGGGCGAGAGCAATCAGCCCCAGCATTTT
j_call: TRBJ1-1; clone_size: few; v_call: TRBV5-1; d_call: TRBD1; cdr3_aa: CASSGDRVMNTEAFF; cdr3_nt: TGCGCCAGCAGCGGAGACAGGGTTATGAACACTGAAGCTTTCTTT
j_call: TRBJ2-7; clone_size: few; v_call: TRBV19; d_call: TRBD2; cdr3_aa: CASSMGLAFEQYF; cdr3_nt: TGTGCCAGTAGTATGGGACTAGCGTTCGAGCAGTACTTC
j_call: TRBJ2-3; clone_size: .; v_call: TRBV13; d_call: TRBD2; cdr3_aa: CASNERGGSTDTQYF; cdr3_nt: TGTGCCAGCAACGAGCGGGGGGGGTCCACAGATACGCAGTATTTT
j_call: TRBJ1-1; clone_size: few; v_call: TRBV6-1; d_call: .; cdr3_aa: CASNLGGDGAFF; cdr3_nt: TGTGCCAGCAACCTCGGAGGGGACGGAGCTTTCTTT
j_call: TRBJ2-6; clone_size: .; v_call: TRBV4-3; d_call: .; cdr3_aa: CASSPRDTRTFSGANVLTF; cdr3_nt: TGCGCCAGCAGCCCCCGGGACACCCGAACTTTCTCTGGGGCCAACGTCCTGACTTTC
j_call: TRBJ1-4; clone_size: .; v_call: TRBV19; d_call: TRBD1; cdr3_aa: CASSIKGAGEKLFF; cdr3_nt: TGTGCCAGTAGTATAAAGGGGGCAGGAGAAAAACTGTTTTTT
j_call: TRBJ1-1; clone_size: .; v_call: TRBV7-3; d_call: TRBD1; cdr3_aa: CASSNGQGATFF; cdr3_nt: TGTGCCAGCAGCAACGGACAGGGGGCAACTTTCTTT
j_call: TRBJ2-1; clone_size: .; v_call: TRBV4-3; d_call: .; cdr3_aa: CASSQDLSRVAGKFF; cdr3_nt: TGCGCCAGCAGCCAAGATCTGTCACGAGTGGCAGGAAAGTTCTTC
j_call: TRBJ2-3; clone_size: .; v_call: TRBV7-2; d_call: .; cdr3_aa: CASSPAGGSTDTQYF; cdr3_nt: TGTGCCAGCAGCCCCGCCGGGGGATCCACAGATACGCAGTATTTT
j_call: TRBJ1-2; clone_size: few; v_call: TRBV4-1; d_call: .; cdr3_aa: CASSQVGPGGYTF; cdr3_nt: TGCGCCAGCAGCCAAGTTGGGCCAGGGGGCTACACCTTC
j_call: TRBJ2-3; clone_size: .; v_call: TRBV30; d_call: .; cdr3_aa: CAWSVGRGTDTQYF; cdr3_nt: TGTGCCTGGAGTGTGGGCAGGGGCACAGATACGCAGTATTTT
j_call: TRBJ2-5; clone_size: few; v_call: TRBV7-2; d_call: .; cdr3_aa: CASSYNRKETQYF; cdr3_nt: TGTGCCAGCAGCTACAACAGAAAAGAGACCCAGTACTTC
j_call: TRBJ2-4; clone_size: .; v_call: TRBV7-2; d_call: TRBD1; cdr3_aa: CASTPEGANIQYF; cdr3_nt: TGTGCCAGCACCCCCGAGGGGGCGAACATTCAGTACTTC
j_call: TRBJ2-2; clone_size: .; v_call: TRBV5-1; d_call: TRBD1; cdr3_aa: CASSRLGQGGPGELFF; cdr3_nt: TGTGCCAGCAGCCGCCTTGGACAGGGTGGGCCCGGGGAGCTGTTTTTT
j_call: TRBJ1-6; clone_size: .; v_call: TRBV30; d_call: .; cdr3_aa: CAWGLSSYNSPLHF; cdr3_nt: TGTGCCTGGGGACTCAGCTCCTATAATTCACCCCTCCACTTT
j_call: TRBJ1-3; clone_size: .; v_call: TRBV9; d_call: .; cdr3_aa: CASSVGQTIISGNTIYF; cdr3_nt: TGTGCCAGCAGCGTTGGACAGACTATAATCTCTGGAAACACCATATATTTT
j_call: TRBJ1-1; clone_size: .; v_call: TRBV18; d_call: .; cdr3_aa: CASSPQGRETEAFF; cdr3_nt: TGTGCCAGCTCACCACAGGGGAGGGAAACTGAAGCTTTCTTT
j_call: TRBJ2-7; clone_size: .; v_call: TRBV21-1; d_call: .; cdr3_aa: CASSKAPPWGQIYEQYF; cdr3_nt: TGTGCCAGCAGCAAAGCCCCGCCCTGGGGACAGATCTACGAGCAGTACTTC
j_call: TRBJ1-2; clone_size: .; v_call: TRBV2; d_call: .; cdr3_aa: CASRDPRGITNYGYTF; cdr3_nt: TGTGCCAGCAGAGACCCCCGGGGGATCACTAACTATGGCTACACCTTC
j_call: TRBJ1-1; clone_size: large; v_call: TRBV2; d_call: .; cdr3_aa: CASSETGSNTEAFF; cdr3_nt: TGTGCCAGCAGTGAGACAGGTTCGAACACTGAAGCTTTCTTT
j_call: TRBJ1-1; clone_size: .; v_call: TRBV7-6; d_call: .; cdr3_aa: CASSSQGDTEAFF; cdr3_nt: TGTGCCAGCAGCTCCCAGGGTGACACTGAAGCTTTCTTT
j_call: TRBJ1-1; clone_size: .; v_call: TRBV12-5; d_call: TRBD1; cdr3_aa: CASGPYQGVTEAFF; cdr3_nt: TGTGCTAGTGGTCCTTATCAGGGGGTTACTGAAGCTTTCTTT
j_call: TRBJ2-2; clone_size: .; v_call: TRBV10-3; d_call: .; cdr3_aa: CAIRMEGAPLFF; cdr3_nt: TGTGCCATCCGCATGGAAGGGGCCCCACTGTTTTTT
j_call: TRBJ1-1; clone_size: once; v_call: TRBV11-2; d_call: .; cdr3_aa: CASSLGSRGRRGAFF; cdr3_nt: TGTGCCAGCAGCTTAGGGTCGCGGGGCCGGAGGGGTGCTTTCTTT
j_call: TRBJ2-2; clone_size: .; v_call: TRBV7-3; d_call: .; cdr3_aa: CASSPHPGLKNTGELFF; cdr3_nt: TGTGCCAGCAGCCCCCATCCTGGCCTCAAAAACACCGGGGAGCTGTTTTTT
j_call: TRBJ2-3; clone_size: .; v_call: TRBV30; d_call: TRBD2; cdr3_aa: CAWSVGAGGPDTQYF; cdr3_nt: TGTGCCTGGAGTGTAGGGGCGGGGGGGCCAGATACGCAGTATTTT
j_call: TRBJ2-2; clone_size: few; v_call: TRBV6-6; d_call: .; cdr3_aa: CASSYQFGELFF; cdr3_nt: TGTGCCAGCAGTTACCAATTCGGGGAGCTGTTTTTT
j_call: TRBJ1-1; clone_size: .; v_call: TRBV27; d_call: .; cdr3_aa: CASSSPPDTEAFF; cdr3_nt: TGTGCCAGCAGTTCTCCCCCCGACACTGAAGCTTTCTTT
j_call: TRBJ2-6; clone_size: .; v_call: TRBV7-3; d_call: TRBD2; cdr3_aa: CASSPGEGRSGANVLTF; cdr3_nt: TGTGCCAGCAGCCCCGGGGAGGGGCGCTCTGGGGCCAACGTCCTGACTTTC
j_call: TRBJ2-7; clone_size: .; v_call: TRBV28; d_call: .; cdr3_aa: CASSLNREQYF; cdr3_nt: TGTGCCAGCAGCCTTAACAGGGAGCAGTACTTC
j_call: TRBJ2-3; clone_size: .; v_call: TRBV6-4; d_call: TRBD2; cdr3_aa: CASSKQGSGGDTQYF; cdr3_nt: TGTGCCAGCAGCAAACAGGGAAGCGGGGGAGATACGCAGTATTTT
j_call: TRBJ2-1; clone_size: .; v_call: TRBV2; d_call: TRBD1; cdr3_aa: CASSVDRADEQFF; cdr3_nt: TGTGCCAGCAGTGTGGACAGGGCAGATGAGCAGTTCTTC